The 24 T cell receptor beta chains given below trace back to one sample, sequenced in a study of CD8 T cells in ankylosing spondylitis. TCRdb re-called the 5' RACE reads with MiXCR, one entry per CDR3 protein. The repertoire holds roughly 250,000 distinct CDR3 sequences, with over 8.5% as singletons. The sequenced sample consisted of blood, either unsorted or a sorted T cell fraction (not recorded which). The receptors originated from a male donor with ankylosing spondylitis or in good health (not recorded which).

This clonotype was observed many times. This chain uses TRBV5-1 with TRBJ2-3, with 14 bases that match TRBD2. The germline CDR1 and CDR2 sequences are SGHRS and YFSETQ. The CDR3 loop spans 18 amino acids. With 4 bases clipped from V and 3 bases from J, the junction kept 10 bases outside the gene matches. The CDR3 nucleotides are TGCGCCAGCAGCCCTGGGACTAGCGGGAGATCCGGAACAGATACGCAGTATTTT. Translated, it gives CASSPGTSGRSGTDTQYF.

This clonotype was seen at least ten times. CDR3 residues: CASSYGEEAGYTF. In DNA form, the CDR3 reads TGTGCCAGCAGCTATGGAGAGGAGGCTGGCTACACCTTC. This chain joins TRBV5-6 and TRBJ1-2; D is ambiguous. Trimming pared 3 bases from V and 7 bases from J, leaving 13 bases between. Germline CDR1 and CDR2: SGHDT and YYEEEE. The CDR3 is 13 amino acids.

V usage is TRBV6-1 and J usage is TRBJ2-3; D gene ambiguous. The germline V gene encodes CDR1 MNHNS and CDR2 SASEGT. V was shortened by 1 base and J by 2 bases, with 4 bases between the two germline ends. This CDR3 has 13 residues. In DNA form, the CDR3 reads TGTGCCAGCAGTGAAGTGGCCACAGATACGCAGTATTTT. It is translated as CASSEVATDTQYF.

This clonotype was counted ten times or more. The chain is built from TRBV9 and TRBJ2-7; 11 bases agree with TRBD1. The germline CDR1 and CDR2 sequences are SGDLS and YYNGEE. The CDR3 is 15 amino acids. The J segment lost 2 bases and the V segment lost 4 bases, leaving 5 bases of the junction unmatched. In DNA, the CDR3 is TGTGCCAGCAGCCCTGGACAGGGGGCGACCTACGAGCAGTACTTC. This codes for CASSPGQGATYEQYF.

This clonotype was recorded a few times. This chain links TRBV3-1 with TRBJ2-7; TRBD2 might be the D (5 bases). Germline CDR1 and CDR2: LGHDT and YNNKEL (reference sequence). The germline V and J ends were trimmed by 5 bases and 7 bases, with 9 bases remaining between them. The CDR3 totals 11 residues. The CDR3 here is CASSTPGEQYF. The CDR3 coding sequence is TGTGCCAGCAGCACGCCGGGAGAGCAGTACTTC.

This clonotype was counted ten times or more. The V gene is TRBV12-3 or TRBV12-4, the J gene TRBJ2-7; D not certain. V lost 4 bases, J lost 5 bases, and 12 bases lay in between. This CDR3 has 13 amino acids. CDR3: CASSSTRINEQYF. The CDR3 coding sequence is TGTGCCAGCAGTTCAACCAGGATCAACGAGCAGTACTTC.

This clonotype was observed at least ten times. A read error may produce the germline difference seen at one junction end. J is TRBJ2-7 and V is TRBV28; 13 bases agree with TRBD2. This CDR3 contains 13 residues. Germline V gene sequence: CDR1 MDHEN, CDR2 SYDVKM. This chain's CDR3 is CASRSGLAGEVRF. As DNA, the CDR3 is TGTGCCAGCAGGTCCGGACTAGCGGGAGAGGTTAGATTC.

This clonotype was recorded at least ten times. This rearrangement joins TRBV7-9 to TRBJ2-2; D may be TRBD2 (5 bases). Germline CDR1 SEHNR, CDR2 FQNEAQ (reference sequence). The CDR3 consists of 15 residues. Trimming pared 5 bases from V and 4 bases from J, leaving 14 bases between. The CDR3 sequence: CASSLGNTPTGELFF. DNA of the CDR3: TGTGCCAGCAGCCTCGGGAACACCCCCACCGGGGAGCTGTTTTTT.

This clonotype was recorded at least ten times. This chain joins TRBV28 and TRBJ2-5; D call uncertain. The CDR3 is made up of 13 amino acids. V dropped 4 bases and J dropped 1 base, with 7 bases sitting between them. Germline V lookup: CDR1 MDHEN, CDR2 SYDVKM. CDR3 sequence reads: CASSYSAQETQYF. As DNA, the CDR3 is TGTGCCAGCAGTTACTCGGCCCAAGAGACCCAGTACTTC.

This clonotype was observed at least ten times. The chain joins TRBV20-1 to TRBJ2-5; no definite D call. Germline values: CDR1 DFQATT, CDR2 SNEGSKA (reference sequence). This CDR3 contains 13 residues. V shed 5 bases and J shed 3 bases, with 13 bases lying between them. The CDR3, as DNA: TGCAGTGCTGTGACCGACTTTAAAGAGACCCAGTACTTC. Translated: CSAVTDFKETQYF.

This chain connects TRBV7-8 to TRBJ1-5, with D maybe TRBD1 (6 bases). Trimming left V 5 bases short and J 4 bases short, with 18 bases between. Per germline, CDR1 SGHVS and CDR2 FQNEAQ. The CDR3 loop spans 16 amino acids. The DNA of the CDR3 is TGTGCCAGCAGCCCCTTGAGGGGGGGCAGGAATCAGCCCCAGCATTTT. Its translation is CASSPLRGGRNQPQHF.

This clonotype was found many times. This sequence joins TRBV7-2 and TRBJ2-2; D is unclear. CDR1 is SGHTA, CDR2 FQGNSA, per germline. The V end was cut by 1 base, the J end by 6 bases, with 6 bases between. This CDR3 contains 13 residues. CDR3 in DNA: TGTGCCAGCAGCTTAGAGCTGGCCGGGGAGCTGTTTTTT. Translation gives CASSLELAGELFF.

This chain connects TRBV20-1 to TRBJ2-3; 10 bases line up with TRBD1. The CDR3 is 13 residues long. The junction had 6 bases not matched to a gene; V was cut back by 6 bases and J by 6 bases. Germline lookup yields CDR1 DFQATT and CDR2 SNEGSKA (reference sequence). The CDR3 loop reads CSASGTGEDTQYF. CDR3 DNA sequence: TGCAGTGCCAGCGGGACAGGGGAGGATACGCAGTATTTT.

V usage is TRBV19 and J usage is TRBJ2-1; TRBD2 agrees at 8 bases. The CDR3 runs 15 residues. Germline CDR1 LNHDA, CDR2 SQIVND (reference sequence). The V gene end was trimmed by 7 bases and the J gene end by 0 bases; junction bases not matched to a gene: 5. CDR3 amino acids: CASTPSGSSYNEQFF. CDR3 bases: TGTGCCAGTACCCCAAGCGGGAGCTCCTACAATGAGCAGTTCTTC. Full variable domain (outside the CDR3, taken from reference TRBV19 and TRBJ2-1): DGGITQSPKYLFRKEGQNVTLSCEQNLNHDAMYWYRQDPGQGLRLIYYSQIVNDFQKGDIAEGYSVSREKKESFPLTVTSAQKNPTAFYLCASTPSGSSYNEQFFGPGTRLTVL.

This clonotype was seen repeatedly, ten times or more. The V gene is TRBV7-9, the J gene TRBJ2-7; a possible D gene is TRBD2 (6 bases). Germline CDR1 SEHNR, CDR2 FQNEAQ (reference sequence). V lost 1 base and J 3 bases, leaving 7 bases between the germline ends. This CDR3 has 13 residues. DNA for the CDR3: TGTGCCAGCAGCTTAGGACTAGGCTACGAGCAGTACTTC. It encodes CASSLGLGYEQYF.

This clonotype has a count of ten or more. The V and J genes are TRBV27 and TRBJ1-3; D not resolved. Deletions cut 2 bases from V and 2 bases from J, with 13 bases between. The CDR3 covers 16 residues. CDR1 and CDR2 from the germline V gene are MNHEY and SMNVEV (reference sequence). The CDR3 DNA follows: TGTGCCAGCAGTTTAAATTCCAGGACCCCTGGAAACACCATATATTTT. This translates into CASSLNSRTPGNTIYF.

This clonotype was seen many times. The V call is TRBV5-6, the J call TRBJ2-5; 11 nucleotides agree with TRBD2. V lost 3 bases, J lost 4 bases, and 8 bases stayed unmatched. The germline V gene encodes CDR1 SGHDT and CDR2 YYEEEE. This CDR3 is built from 16 residues. In DNA, the CDR3 is TGTGCCAGCAGCTGGTACCTAGCGGGGGGCCGAGAGACCCAGTACTTC. Translation: CASSWYLAGGRETQYF.

This clonotype was seen more than once but under ten times. The rearrangement links TRBV3-1 to TRBJ2-2; 13 bases are a match to TRBD2. The CDR3 runs to 16 residues. After removal of 4 bases from V and 4 bases from J, the junction contained 3 bases not matched to a gene. Germline V gene lookup returns CDR1 LGHDT and CDR2 YNNKEL (reference sequence). CDR3 in amino acids: CASSPGTSGTTGELFF. CDR3 nucleotide sequence: TGTGCCAGCAGCCCAGGGACTAGCGGGACCACCGGGGAGCTGTTTTTT.

The V gene is TRBV7-3, the J gene TRBJ1-1; D unresolved. The CDR3 has 14 residues. From germline, CDR1 is SGHTA and CDR2 FQGTGA. Trimming pared 5 bases from V and 1 base from J, leaving 11 bases between. CDR3 loop: CASSLPRWNTEAFF. DNA for the CDR3: TGTGCCAGCAGCCTCCCCCGTTGGAACACTGAAGCTTTCTTT.

This clonotype was seen many times. V gene TRBV7-3 combines with J gene TRBJ2-3, with D tentatively TRBD1 or TRBD2 (5 bases each). V gave up 0 bases and J gave up 2 bases, with 9 bases separating them. The CDR3 loop spans 15 amino acids. The germline gives CDR1 SGHTA, CDR2 FQGTGA. In DNA, the CDR3 is TGTGCCAGCAGCTTAACCGGGACCATCACAGATACGCAGTATTTT. It codes for CASSLTGTITDTQYF.

This rearrangement joins TRBV11-2 to TRBJ2-7; 10 bases fit TRBD2. This CDR3 is built from 17 residues. The germline gives CDR1 SGHAT, CDR2 FQNNGV. V shed 1 base, J shed 2 bases, and the junction held 8 bases outside the gene matches. The CDR3 sequence: CASSLGYTSGDTYEQYF. The DNA of the CDR3 is TGTGCCAGCAGCTTAGGGTACACTAGCGGGGACACCTACGAGCAGTACTTC.

This clonotype occurred many times. The CDR3 is CASSAAGTGNTEAFF. The CDR3 nucleotides read TGCGCCAGCAGCGCGGCCGGGACGGGGAACACTGAAGCTTTCTTT. The chain joins TRBV5-1 to TRBJ1-1; TRBD1 might be the D (5 bases). The V end was cut by 4 bases, the J end by 1 base, with 14 bases between. The CDR3 has 15 amino acids. Germline V gene sequence: CDR1 SGHRS, CDR2 YFSETQ.

V usage is TRBV5-1 and J usage is TRBJ2-2; unclear D gene. CDR1 is SGHRS, CDR2 YFSETQ, per germline. Trimming stripped 1 base from V and 10 bases from J, with 11 bases between. This CDR3 contains 13 residues. CDR3: CASSLTGSPELFF. CDR3 DNA sequence: TGCGCCAGCAGCTTGACTGGTTCGCCGGAGCTGTTTTTT.

This sequence joins TRBV29-1 and TRBJ2-5, with TRBD2 matching 7 bases. The length of the CDR3 is 14 residues. Germline-derived CDR1 and CDR2 are SQVTM and ANQGSEA. The V and J ends lost 3 bases and 6 bases, in that order; junction bases with no gene match: 10. The CDR3 bases are TGCAGCGTTGAGGGTCAGACTAGCCTGCAGACCCAGTACTTC. Amino acid sequence: CSVEGQTSLQTQYF.